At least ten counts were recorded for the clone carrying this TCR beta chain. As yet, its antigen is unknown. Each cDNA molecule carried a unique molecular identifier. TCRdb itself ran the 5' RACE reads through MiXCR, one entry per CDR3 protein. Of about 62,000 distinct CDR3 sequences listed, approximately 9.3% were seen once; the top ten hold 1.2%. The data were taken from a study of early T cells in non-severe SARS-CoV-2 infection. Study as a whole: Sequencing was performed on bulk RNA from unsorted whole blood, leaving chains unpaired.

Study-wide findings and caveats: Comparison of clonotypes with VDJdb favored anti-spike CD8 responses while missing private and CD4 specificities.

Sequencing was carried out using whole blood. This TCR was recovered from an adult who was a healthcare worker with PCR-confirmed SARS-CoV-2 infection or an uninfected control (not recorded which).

CDR3 sequence: CSVRSGLETQYF. CDR3 nucleotide sequence: TGCAGCGTCCGGTCGGGGTTGGAGACCCAGTACTTC. V usage is TRBV29-1 and J usage is TRBJ2-5; possibly TRBD2 for D (5 bases). The V gene lost 6 bases and the J gene lost 5 bases, with 13 bases spanning the gap. Germline CDR1 reads SQVTM; CDR2 reads ANQGSEA. The CDR3 spans 12 residues.